The 32 T cell receptor beta chains listed next were all sequenced from one sample in a study of T-cell memory formation after mild COVID-19. A single record per CDR3 protein comes from TCRdb applying MiXCR to the 5' RACE reads. The sample shows tens of thousands of distinct CDR3 sequences, around a quarter of them seen only once. The sequenced sample consisted of PBMCs or a T cell subset sorted from them (not recorded which). These receptors were taken from a young man who had mild COVID-19 (a few samples of this study predate the infection). Cell type and time point are not known.

V usage is TRBV6-6 and J usage is TRBJ1-2; D is ambiguous. In germline, CDR1 is MNHNY, CDR2 SVGAGI (reference sequence). There are 16 residues in the CDR3. The V and J ends lost 0 bases and 0 bases respectively, with 11 bases between them. CDR3 in amino acids: CASSYSIGGANYGYTF. CDR3 in DNA: TGTGCCAGCAGTTACTCGATCGGCGGAGCTAACTATGGCTACACCTTC.

This clonotype was found a few times. The gene calls are TRBV18 and TRBJ2-7, with a possible D match to TRBD1 (6 bases). CDR1 and CDR2 from the germline V gene are KGHSH and LQKENI. Trimming stripped 8 bases from V and 5 bases from J, with 13 bases between. This CDR3 is built from 12 residues. This chain's CDR3 is CASQSGGNEQYF. The CDR3 DNA reads as TGTGCCAGCCAAAGTGGGGGCAACGAGCAGTACTTC.

The genes are TRBV20-1 and TRBJ2-7, with 8 bases aligning to TRBD1. This CDR3 has 13 residues. With 6 bases clipped from V and 2 bases from J, the junction kept 6 bases outside the gene matches. The germline V gene encodes CDR1 DFQATT and CDR2 SNEGSKA (reference sequence). The CDR3 region has the DNA TGCAGTGCCCGGGACAGGCGCACCTACGAGCAGTACTTC. Translation: CSARDRRTYEQYF.

The chain recombines TRBV7-9 with TRBJ2-5, with 11 bases aligning to TRBD1. V lost 2 bases, J lost 1 base, and 6 bases stayed unmatched. The CDR3 extends over 17 amino acids. Germline V gene data show CDR1 as SEHNR and CDR2 as FQNEAQ (reference sequence). The CDR3 sequence is CASSLQAGTGGQETQYF. The CDR3 DNA sequence: TGTGCCAGCAGCTTACAAGCCGGGACAGGGGGCCAAGAGACCCAGTACTTC.

The J gene is TRBJ2-5, the V gene TRBV7-9, with 8 bases that match TRBD2. This CDR3 spans 15 amino acids. Trimming took 5 bases from V and 5 from J; bases not matched to a gene: 10. Germline V gene lookup returns CDR1 SEHNR and CDR2 FQNEAQ (reference sequence). The chain's CDR3 is CASSNSGIGRETQYF. CDR3 DNA: TGTGCCAGCAGCAATAGCGGGATCGGTCGGGAGACCCAGTACTTC.

The chain recombines TRBV11-2 with TRBJ2-7, with TRBD1 matching over 7 bases. CDR1 is SGHAT, CDR2 FQNNGV, per germline. This CDR3 spans 13 amino acids. The V gene end was trimmed by 6 bases and the J gene end by 5 bases; junction bases not matched to a gene: 7. The CDR3 here is CASSSLDRDEQYF. The CDR3 DNA reads TGTGCCAGCAGTTCCCTTGACAGGGACGAGCAGTACTTC.

In its sample, this clonotype was seen a few times. This rearrangement joins TRBV7-9 to TRBJ2-1, with 8 nucleotides matching TRBD1. The ends lost 5 bases at V and 12 bases at J; junction bases unmatched: 6. This CDR3 has 12 residues. Germline values: CDR1 SEHNR, CDR2 FQNEAQ (reference sequence). CDR3 residues: CASSPGQGAQFF. The DNA for the CDR3 is TGTGCCAGCAGCCCCGGACAGGGCGCGCAGTTCTTC.

The rearrangement links TRBV20-1 to TRBJ2-5; unclear D gene. The CDR3 is made up of 13 amino acids. Germline lookup yields CDR1 DFQATT and CDR2 SNEGSKA (reference sequence). The V end was cut by 6 bases, the J end by 5 bases, with 16 bases between. Written as DNA, the CDR3 is TGCAGTGCCGCGGTCGGGCCAGACGAGACCCAGTACTTC. This codes for CSAAVGPDETQYF.

The chain couples TRBV12-3 or TRBV12-4 to TRBJ1-2; TRBD1 might be the D (6 bases). Trimming removed 7 bases from V and 1 base from J, with 16 bases in between. The CDR3 runs 15 residues. The CDR3 is CASTLGGAINYGYTF. For the CDR3, the DNA is TGTGCCAGCACCCTGGGGGGGGCCATTAACTATGGCTACACCTTC.

V is TRBV12-3 or TRBV12-4 and J is TRBJ2-4; a weak D match, TRBD1 (5 bases). The CDR3 extends over 16 amino acids. With 3 bases removed from V and 0 bases from J, the gap between germline ends came to 12 bases. The CDR3 region has the DNA TGTGCCAGCAGTTTCCCCCCAGGGCAAGCCAAAAACATTCAGTACTTC. Its protein is CASSFPPGQAKNIQYF.

This clonotype came up a few times. The chain carries TRBV7-2 and TRBJ2-5; TRBD2 is a possible D gene (5 bases). Trimming stripped 1 base from V and 2 bases from J, with 14 bases between. The CDR3 is made up of 16 amino acids. Per germline, CDR1 SGHTA and CDR2 FQGNSA. The CDR3 is CASSLDLMSGQETQYF. As DNA, the CDR3 is TGTGCCAGCAGCTTAGATCTTATGTCGGGACAAGAGACCCAGTACTTC.

The genes are TRBV9 and TRBJ2-1; D possibly corresponds to TRBD2 (6 bases). Germline V gene data show CDR1 as SGDLS and CDR2 as YYNGEE. V lost 0 bases and J lost 2, with 12 bases in between. This CDR3 comprises 16 residues. CDR3 nucleotides: TGTGCCAGCAGCGTAGCAGGAGGGGCAGCCTACAATGAGCAGTTCTTC. Its translation: CASSVAGGAAYNEQFF.

V and J are TRBV29-1 and TRBJ1-2; a possible D gene is TRBD1 (5 bases). This CDR3 has 12 amino acids. The germline V and J ends were trimmed by 7 bases and 4 bases, with 13 bases remaining between them. From germline, CDR1 is SQVTM and CDR2 ANQGSEA. The CDR3 nucleotides are TGCAGCGCCAGGGAGGGAACCTATGGCTACACCTTC. It codes for CSAREGTYGYTF.

The chain's CDR3 is CASSQGGENTGELFF. CDR3 coding DNA: TGTGCCAGCAGCCAAGGGGGAGAGAACACCGGGGAGCTGTTTTTT. The chain links TRBV7-9 to TRBJ2-2; D may be TRBD1 (6 bases). This CDR3 spans 15 amino acids. The germline V gene has CDR1 SEHNR and CDR2 FQNEAQ (reference sequence). V was shortened by 5 bases and J by 1 base, with 11 bases between the two germline ends.

The V gene is TRBV9, the J gene TRBJ1-5, with 9 bases aligning to TRBD1. This CDR3 contains 17 residues. V lost 0 bases and J lost 3; bases outside the gene matches: 7. CDR1 and CDR2 (germline): SGDLS, YYNGEE. The CDR3 region has the DNA TGTGCCAGCAGCGTAGGGACAGGGGAAGGGTCCAATCAGCCCCAGCATTTT. Translation: CASSVGTGEGSNQPQHF. Based on the CDR3 plus reference TRBV9 and TRBJ1-5, the full variable domain is DSGVTQTPKHLITATGQRVTLRCSPRSGDLSVYWYQQSLDQGLQFLIQYYNGEERAKGNILERFSAQQFPDLHSELNLSSLELGDSALYFCASSVGTGEGSNQPQHFGDGTRLSIL.

This clonotype was observed a handful of times. The rearrangement uses TRBV6-2 or TRBV6-3 and TRBJ2-2, with TRBD1 matching 11 bases. J was trimmed by 3 bases and V by 8 bases; bases with no gene match: 8. The CDR3 consists of 16 residues. Germline CDR1 MNHEY, CDR2 SVGEGT. CDR3: CASRNPGQGDTGELFF. The CDR3 bases are TGTGCCAGCCGGAACCCGGGACAGGGGGACACCGGGGAGCTGTTTTTT.

In this sample, this clonotype is medium-sized. The chain employs TRBV7-6 and TRBJ1-1, with D possibly being TRBD1 (5 bases). CDR1 is SGHVS and CDR2 is FNYEAQ in the germline V gene. The CDR3 has 15 amino acids. V shed 5 bases and J shed 1 base, with 14 bases lying between them. The DNA for the CDR3 is TGTGCCAGCAGCCTACCCCCGACAGCGAACACTGAAGCTTTCTTT. Translating gives CASSLPPTANTEAFF. Complete variable domain (other parts from reference TRBV7-6 and TRBJ1-1): GAGVSQSPRYKVTKRGQDVALRCDPISGHVSLYWYRQALGQGPEFLTYFNYEAQQDKSGLPNDRFSAERPEGSISTLTIQRTEQRDSAMYRCASSLPPTANTEAFFGQGTRLTVV.

The chain joins TRBV5-6 to TRBJ1-1; D call uncertain. V was shortened by 4 bases and J by 5 bases, with 12 bases between the two germline ends. The germline V gene encodes CDR1 SGHDT and CDR2 YYEEEE. The CDR3 spans 13 residues. In nucleotides, the CDR3 is TGTGCCAGCAGCGAGGGAATAAGTACTGAAGCTTTCTTT. Its protein product is CASSEGISTEAFF. Full variable domain (remainder filled in from reference TRBV5-6 and TRBJ1-1): DAGVTQSPTHLIKTRGQQVTLRCSPKSGHDTVSWYQQALGQGPQFIFQYYEEEERQRGNFPDRFSGHQFPNYSSELNVNALLLGDSALYLCASSEGISTEAFFGQGTRLTVV.

This clonotype was seen more than once but under ten times. V usage is TRBV15 and J usage is TRBJ2-5, with a possible D match to TRBD1 (5 bases). CDR3 length: 14 residues. Germline CDR1 is LNHNV and CDR2 is YYDKDF (reference sequence). Trimming cost V 0 bases and J 4 bases, with 9 bases left between them. The CDR3 loop reads CATSRDRVGETQYF. CDR3 DNA sequence: TGTGCCACCAGCAGAGACAGGGTAGGAGAGACCCAGTACTTC.

There are a few counts of this clonotype. The CDR3 coding sequence is TGCAGTGCCCGAGGCGCAGTCACAGGAAACACCATATATTTT. It codes for CSARGAVTGNTIYF. The genes are TRBV20-1 and TRBJ1-3; D remains unclear. CDR3 length equals 14 residues. Germline CDR1 is DFQATT and CDR2 is SNEGSKA (reference sequence). V lost 6 bases to trimming and J lost 4 bases, with 16 bases between them.

This clonotype was observed a few times. The V call is TRBV7-9, the J call TRBJ2-2, with D maybe TRBD1 (5 bases). The CDR3 consists of 16 residues. The germline V gene has CDR1 SEHNR and CDR2 FQNEAQ (reference sequence). Between the trimmed V and J ends, which lost 8 bases and 2 bases, there was a span of 18 bases. The CDR3 nucleotides read TGTGCCAGCCTCGTAGTGCGGACACTCAACACCGGGGAGCTGTTTTTT. Translation gives CASLVVRTLNTGELFF.

Ten or more counts support this clonotype. CDR3 sequence: CASTQGTVGELFF. The CDR3 DNA reads as TGTGCCAGCACCCAGGGGACGGTCGGGGAGCTGTTTTTT. This chain uses TRBV6-2 or TRBV6-3 with TRBJ2-2; maybe TRBD1 (6 bases). The CDR3 runs to 13 residues. Looked up from germline, CDR1 is MNHEY and CDR2 is SVGEGT. Trimming left V 7 bases short and J 7 bases short, with 13 bases between.

In its sample, this clonotype was seen a few times. V is TRBV9 and J is TRBJ2-5; a possible D gene is TRBD2 (5 bases). The germline V gene encodes CDR1 SGDLS and CDR2 YYNGEE. This CDR3 comprises 13 residues. Trimming left V 7 bases short and J 0 bases short, with 10 bases between. Here the CDR3 DNA reads TGTGCCAGCGGAGGACTGAACCAAGAGACCCAGTACTTC. This encodes CASGGLNQETQYF. Looking up the rest from reference TRBV9 and TRBJ2-5 gives the full variable domain: DSGVTQTPKHLITATGQRVTLRCSPRSGDLSVYWYQQSLDQGLQFLIQYYNGEERAKGNILERFSAQQFPDLHSELNLSSLELGDSALYFCASGGLNQETQYFGPGTRLLVL.

The V call is TRBV18, the J call TRBJ2-7, with D unresolved. V was cut by 2 bases and J by 2 bases, with 13 bases left in between. Looked up from germline, CDR1 is KGHSH and CDR2 is LQKENI. The CDR3 sequence is 15 residues long. The CDR3 reads CASSPSTNQPYEQYF. The CDR3 nucleotides read TGTGCCAGCTCACCAAGCACGAACCAGCCCTACGAGCAGTACTTC.

A few counts support this clonotype. The chain couples TRBV5-1 to TRBJ2-1; TRBD1 might be the D (6 bases). Germline values: CDR1 SGHRS, CDR2 YFSETQ. The CDR3 spans 17 residues. Trimming took off 0 bases at V and 8 bases at J, with 21 bases between the two ends. The chain's CDR3 is CASSLGLRAGVLDEQFF. For the CDR3, the DNA is TGCGCCAGCAGCTTGGGGTTAAGGGCAGGGGTATTGGATGAGCAGTTCTTC.

The gene calls are TRBV7-9 and TRBJ2-3, with 9 bases aligning to TRBD2. The CDR3 consists of 18 residues. CDR1 and CDR2 (germline): SEHNR, FQNEAQ (reference sequence). V lost 5 bases and J lost 5; bases outside the gene matches: 17. The CDR3 reads CASSARPLSGGQGDTQYF. CDR3 DNA: TGTGCCAGCAGCGCCCGCCCTCTGAGCGGGGGGCAGGGAGATACGCAGTATTTT.

CDR3 residues: CASSSRQGSYEQYF. The CDR3 coding sequence is TGTGCCAGCAGCTCCAGACAGGGCTCCTACGAGCAGTACTTC. The chain carries TRBV7-2 and TRBJ2-7, with TRBD1 matching over 7 bases. This CDR3 has 14 amino acids. Germline assignment: CDR1 SGHTA and CDR2 FQGNSA. Trimming at V came to 4 bases and at J to 0 bases, leaving 3 bases not matched to a gene.

This clonotype was seen a handful of times. The V and J genes are TRBV4-1 and TRBJ1-5, with D possibly TRBD1 on 5 matching bases. This CDR3 contains 14 residues. Germline assignment: CDR1 MGHRA and CDR2 YSYEKL. V was clipped by 4 bases and J by 3 bases, with 10 bases between them. CDR3 sequence reads: CASSPRDLNQPQHF. Here the CDR3 DNA reads TGCGCCAGCAGCCCCCGGGACCTCAATCAGCCCCAGCATTTT.

The sample holds a few counts of this clonotype. The chain carries TRBV7-9 and TRBJ1-2, with D unresolved. CDR1 and CDR2 (germline): SEHNR, FQNEAQ (reference sequence). This CDR3 spans 14 amino acids. V lost 5 bases, J lost 11 bases, and 21 bases lay in between. In nucleotides, the CDR3 is TGTGCCAGCAGCCCAAGAGCAGGACTGCCTATTTACACCTTC. Translation gives CASSPRAGLPIYTF.

The gene calls are TRBV5-5 and TRBJ2-7; TRBD1 matches 8 bases. Germline CDR1 SGHKS, CDR2 YYEKEE (reference sequence). V lost 4 bases to trimming and J lost 4 bases; unmatched junction nucleotides: 7. CDR3 length: 14 amino acids. CDR3 region: CASSPDRANYEQYV. The CDR3 region has the DNA TGTGCCAGCAGCCCGGACAGGGCTAATTACGAGCAGTACGTC.

This chain links TRBV5-8 with TRBJ2-7; possible D gene TRBD2, 6 bases. The CDR3 runs to 13 residues. Trimming left V 8 bases short and J 0 bases short, with 12 bases between. CDR1 and CDR2 (germline): SGHTS, YDEGEE. The CDR3 DNA is TGTGCCAGAGGGACGGGGGACTCCTACGAGCAGTACTTC. This translates into CARGTGDSYEQYF.

The chain uses TRBV7-3 and TRBJ2-3; 9 bases fit TRBD2. CDR3 length: 16 amino acids. CDR1 SGHTA and CDR2 FQGTGA come from the germline V gene. V was pared by 0 bases and J by 2 bases, with 3 bases of the junction left unmatched. DNA of the CDR3: TGTGCCAGCAGCTTAACGTCTAGCGGGGACACAGATACGCAGTATTTT. Its protein is CASSLTSSGDTDTQYF.